One and the same sample provided the 5 T cell receptor beta chains below, sequenced in a study of shared clonotypes between healthy human individuals. Measured with immunoSEQ multiplex PCR; TCRdb has only the in-frame clones, and not every one. This sample has about 680,000 clones, with just over 90% found just once. It was CD45RO-negative cells, positively selected for CCR7, that made up naive CD8 cells, with terminally differentiated effector memory CD45RA+ cells excluded. Input material: naive CD8+ T cells sorted from blood. The receptor set was obtained from a man aged 30-40 years in good health.

The chain joins TRBV9 to TRBJ1-2; D not certain. This CDR3 is built from 16 residues. V was clipped by 1 base and J by 6 bases, with 19 bases between them. The germline gives CDR1 SGDLS, CDR2 YYNGEE. The CDR3 here is CASSVRGRVEEDGYTF. The CDR3 nucleotides are TGTGCCAGCAGCGTAAGAGGGAGGGTCGAGGAAGATGGCTACACCTTC.

This clone was recorded a few times. The chain links TRBV27 to TRBJ1-2; D is possibly TRBD1 (5 bases). V lost 11 bases and J 5 bases, leaving 15 bases between the germline ends. Germline V gene data show CDR1 as MNHEY and CDR2 as SMNVEV (reference sequence). There are 12 residues in the CDR3. DNA for the CDR3: TGTGCCGCGGGCAGGGCTTTTTATGGCTACACCTTC. Protein sequence: CAAGRAFYGYTF.

CDR3 in amino acids: CASSPWGNEQFF. The CDR3 DNA follows: TGTGCCAGCAGCCCCTGGGGTAATGAGCAGTTCTTC. The rearrangement uses TRBV27 and TRBJ2-1; no clear D. Germline-derived CDR1 and CDR2 are MNHEY and SMNVEV (reference sequence). The V end lost 6 bases, the J end lost 7 bases, and 10 bases lay between the germline ends. The CDR3 has 12 amino acids.

The chain has TRBV4-3 and TRBJ1-1; 7 nucleotides agree with TRBD1. Germline-derived CDR1 and CDR2 are LGHNA and YSLEER. The CDR3 sequence is 13 residues long. V gave up 0 bases and J gave up 9 bases; unmatched junction bases: 4. The CDR3 sequence is CASSQERGQQAFF. The CDR3 DNA sequence: TGCGCCAGCAGCCAAGAAAGGGGGCAGCAAGCTTTCTTT.

The chain recombines TRBV14 with TRBJ2-7, with 9 bases identical to TRBD1. Germline V CDR1 and CDR2: SGHDN, FVKESK. V gave up 3 bases and J gave up 2 bases; unmatched junction bases: 14. The CDR3 consists of 18 residues. CDR3 residues: CASSHPGQGVVGTYEQYF. The CDR3 DNA follows: TGTGCCAGCAGCCACCCGGGACAGGGTGTCGTCGGGACCTACGAGCAGTACTTC.